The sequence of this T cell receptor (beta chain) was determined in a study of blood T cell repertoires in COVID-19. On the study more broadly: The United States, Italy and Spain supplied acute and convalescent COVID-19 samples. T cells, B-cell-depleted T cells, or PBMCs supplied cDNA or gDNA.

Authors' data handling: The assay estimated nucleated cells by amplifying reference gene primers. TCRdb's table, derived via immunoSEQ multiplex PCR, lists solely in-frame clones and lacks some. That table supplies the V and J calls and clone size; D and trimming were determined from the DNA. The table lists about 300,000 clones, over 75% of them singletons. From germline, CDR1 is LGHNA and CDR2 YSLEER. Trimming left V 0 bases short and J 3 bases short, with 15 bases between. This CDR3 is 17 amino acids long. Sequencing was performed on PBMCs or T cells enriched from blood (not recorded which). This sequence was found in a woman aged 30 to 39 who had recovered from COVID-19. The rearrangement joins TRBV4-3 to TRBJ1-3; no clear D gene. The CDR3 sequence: CASSQELVGSFGNTIYF. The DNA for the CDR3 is TGCGCCAGCAGCCAAGAGTTGGTAGGGAGTTTTGGAAACACCATATATTTT.